The 27 T cell receptor beta chains given below trace back to one sample, sequenced in a study of OX40 agonist ivuxolimab in advanced cancers. The repertoire was sequenced with immunoSEQ multiplex PCR; TCRdb's copy has only in-frame clones and lacks some. The sample consists of 75,000 to 90,000 clones, about 87% of them appearing once. The sample here was CD4+ or CD8+ T cells sorted from blood, taken in a trial of the OX40 agonist ivuxolimab. These receptor sequences come from an adult with an advanced solid tumor such as melanoma, head and neck, liver or kidney cancer.

V and J are TRBV6-5 and TRBJ2-3; the D is unclear. The CDR3 is 15 amino acids. V shed 0 bases and J shed 0 bases, with 7 bases lying between them. Germline V gives CDR1 MNHEY, CDR2 SVGAGI. CDR3 loop: CASSYSSTSTDTQYF. In DNA form, the CDR3 reads TGTGCCAGCAGTTACTCGAGCACTAGCACAGATACGCAGTATTTT.

CDR3 coding DNA: TGTGCCAGCAGACAACTAGCGGGGGGCAACTCCTACGAGCAGTACTTC. It yields the protein CASRQLAGGNSYEQYF. The gene calls are TRBV5-4 and TRBJ2-7; TRBD2 aligns across 12 bases. With 5 bases clipped from V and 0 bases from J, the junction kept 6 bases outside the gene matches. Germline CDR1 SGHNT, CDR2 YYREEE (reference sequence). This CDR3 is built from 16 residues. The full variable domain, its missing parts supplied by reference TRBV5-4 and TRBJ2-7, is ETGVTQSPTHLIKTRGQQVTLRCSSQSGHNTVSWYQQALGQGPQFIFQYYREEENGRGNFPPRFSGLQFPNYSSELNVNALELDDSALYLCASRQLAGGNSYEQYFGPGTRLTVT.

The CDR3 bases are TGTGCCAGCTCACCAGACAATGCCTACGAGCAGTACTTC. As protein: CASSPDNAYEQYF. This chain joins TRBV18 and TRBJ2-7, with no clear D. The germline V gene encodes CDR1 KGHSH and CDR2 LQKENI. The CDR3 contains 13 residues. The V gene lost 2 bases and the J gene lost 2 bases, with 7 bases spanning the gap.

Many counts were recorded for this clone. The chain is built from TRBV30 and TRBJ1-5, with D maybe TRBD1 (6 bases). The CDR3 runs to 13 residues. Per germline, CDR1 GTSNPN and CDR2 SVGIG (reference sequence). Trimming took 3 bases from V and 0 from J, leaving 6 bases between them. CDR3 coding DNA: TGTGCCTGGAGGGACAGTAGCAATCAGCCCCAGCATTTT. This translates into CAWRDSSNQPQHF.

The chain employs TRBV30 and TRBJ2-7; 8 positions match TRBD1. The CDR3 has 15 residues. The germline gives CDR1 GTSNPN, CDR2 SVGIG (reference sequence). With V trimmed by 3 bases and J by 4 bases, 11 bases remained unmatched. CDR3 nucleotides: TGTGCCTGGAGGGACAGGGACTGGGCCCCGTACGAGCAGTACTTC. Protein sequence: CAWRDRDWAPYEQYF.

V usage is TRBV19 and J usage is TRBJ2-5; D remains unclear. Trimming cost V 1 base and J 1 base, with 10 bases left between them. There are 15 residues in the CDR3. Germline V gene lookup returns CDR1 LNHDA and CDR2 SQIVND (reference sequence). The CDR3 nucleotides read TGTGCCAGTAGTATAGGTGGGCAGATCCAAGAGACCCAGTACTTC. The encoded protein is CASSIGGQIQETQYF.

The chain employs TRBV7-2 and TRBJ1-1; 8 nucleotides match TRBD1. Germline CDR1 SGHTA, CDR2 FQGNSA. This CDR3 region has 14 residues. The V and J ends lost 4 bases and 5 bases, in that order; junction bases with no gene match: 6. The CDR3 DNA reads TGTGCCAGCAGCTCCCGGACAGGGCGGACTGAAGCTTTCTTT. Translated: CASSSRTGRTEAFF.

This CDR3 reads CASRTRAGSYGYTF. As DNA, the CDR3 is TGTGCCAGCCGGACGAGGGCTGGGTCTTATGGCTACACCTTC. The gene calls are TRBV6-1 and TRBJ1-2; no clear D. CDR3 size: 14 residues. V lost 8 bases to trimming and J lost 5 bases, with 18 bases between them. Germline loops: CDR1 MNHNS, CDR2 SASEGT.

The V and J genes are TRBV5-3 and TRBJ2-1; TRBD2 matches 8 bases. TRBV5-3 is assigned to the ORF class and has an uncertain function. Losses at the gene ends were 0 bases for V and 3 bases for J; bases not matched to a gene: 14. This CDR3 is 19 amino acids long. This CDR3 is CARSLDELAGRICYNEQFF. The CDR3 nucleotides are TGTGCCAGAAGCTTGGACGAATTAGCGGGACGAATTTGCTACAATGAGCAGTTCTTC.

The chain is built from TRBV7-2 and TRBJ2-7; D is uncertain. The V end was cut by 5 bases, the J end by 0 bases, with 11 bases between. The CDR3 is 14 residues long. Looked up from germline, CDR1 is SGHTA and CDR2 is FQGNSA. The CDR3 here is CASSPDRFSYEQYF. The CDR3 DNA reads TGTGCCAGCAGCCCGGACCGATTCTCCTACGAGCAGTACTTC.

The chain joins TRBV7-2 to TRBJ1-2; no clear D. Trimming took 3 bases from V and 8 from J, leaving 22 bases between them. The CDR3 consists of 16 residues. Germline CDR1 is SGHTA and CDR2 is FQGNSA. CDR3 in DNA: TGTGCCAGCAGCTTTCGAGAAACGACGGCTCAATTGGGCTACACCTTC. Protein: CASSFRETTAQLGYTF.

The chain combines TRBV5-1 with TRBJ2-3; no clear D gene. The length of the CDR3 is 13 residues. With 6 bases removed from V and 4 bases from J, the gap between germline ends came to 12 bases. In germline, CDR1 is SGHRS, CDR2 YFSETQ. The CDR3 reads CASNIGTSDTQYF. The CDR3, as DNA: TGCGCCAGCAACATCGGAACCTCAGATACGCAGTATTTT.

V is TRBV5-4 and J is TRBJ2-5; TRBD2 aligns across 12 bases. CDR1 is SGHNT and CDR2 is YYREEE in the germline V gene (reference sequence). The CDR3 totals 16 residues. Losses at the gene ends were 0 bases for V and 4 bases for J; bases not matched to a gene: 4. The CDR3 region has the DNA TGTGCCAGCAGCTTGGGACTAGCGGGGGAAGGAGAGACCCAGTACTTC. Translated, it gives CASSLGLAGEGETQYF.

The chain links TRBV5-1 to TRBJ2-5; D is possibly TRBD1 (6 bases). The CDR3 totals 14 residues. The V and J ends lost 3 bases and 7 bases respectively, with 16 bases between them. Germline V gene data show CDR1 as SGHRS and CDR2 as YFSETQ. DNA of the CDR3: TGCGCCAGCAGCTCTTACCAGGGGACCGGGACCCAGTACTTC. Protein: CASSSYQGTGTQYF.

The CDR3 nucleotides read TGCGCCAGCAATCTAGCGGGGGGGGCGAATGAGCAGTTCTTC. Its translation: CASNLAGGANEQFF. The chain couples TRBV10-2 to TRBJ2-1; TRBD2 aligns across 12 bases. This CDR3 contains 14 residues. V lost 7 bases and J lost 7; bases outside the gene matches: 5. Per the germline V gene, CDR1 is WSHSY and CDR2 is SAAADI.

The rearrangement uses TRBV11-3 and TRBJ2-2; D is uncertain. Per germline, CDR1 SGHNT and CDR2 YENEEA. Deletions cut 5 bases from V and 6 bases from J, with 4 bases between. The CDR3 spans 11 residues. The CDR3 is CASSGPGELFF. The CDR3 DNA follows: TGTGCCAGCAGCGGGCCCGGGGAGCTGTTTTTT.

The DNA of the CDR3 is TGTGCCAGCACCCAAAGGGCGGGAGGGGCATGGGATGAGCAGTTCTTC. This sequence encodes CASTQRAGGAWDEQFF. The chain combines TRBV7-8 with TRBJ2-1; the match to TRBD2 covers 9 bases. Germline V gives CDR1 SGHVS, CDR2 FQNEAQ. V was pared by 7 bases and J by 8 bases, with 15 bases of the junction left unmatched. The CDR3 is made up of 16 amino acids.

The chain combines TRBV7-2 with TRBJ1-2; 7 nucleotides align to TRBD1. CDR1 is SGHTA, CDR2 FQGNSA, per germline. Unmatched junction bases numbered 9, after V lost 2 bases and J lost 0 bases. The CDR3 loop spans 17 amino acids. The CDR3 region is CASSLITGAASNYGYTF. The CDR3 coding sequence is TGTGCCAGCAGCTTAATAACAGGGGCCGCATCTAACTATGGCTACACCTTC.

The V gene is TRBV18, the J gene TRBJ2-7; D gene unclear. The germline V gene has CDR1 KGHSH and CDR2 LQKENI. Trimming stripped 0 bases from V and 5 bases from J, with 14 bases between. This CDR3 contains 15 residues. The CDR3 DNA sequence: TGTGCCAGCTCACCACCGTTAAAGGGCTTCGACGAGCAGTACTTC. Translated: CASSPPLKGFDEQYF.

This clone was seen just once. The rearrangement uses TRBV5-8 and TRBJ2-3; either TRBD1 or TRBD2 may supply D (5 bases each). The CDR3 is 15 residues long. Trimming shortened V by 4 bases and J by 0 bases, and 12 bases separated the two germline ends. Germline CDR1 reads SGHTS; CDR2 reads YDEGEE. CDR3 sequence: CASSPGQGSTDTQYF. The CDR3 nucleotides read TGTGCCAGCAGCCCGGGGCAGGGCAGCACAGATACGCAGTATTTT.

This chain connects TRBV9 to TRBJ2-3, with 14 bases fitting TRBD2. The V gene's germline CDR1 is SGDLS and CDR2 YYNGEE. This CDR3 has 18 residues. V lost 0 bases and J lost 3; bases outside the gene matches: 6. The CDR3, as DNA: TGTGCCAGCAGCGTAGGACTAGCGGGGGGGCCCAATACAGATACGCAGTATTTT. Encoded protein: CASSVGLAGGPNTDTQYF.

This chain links TRBV7-8 with TRBJ2-6, with unresolved D. The CDR3 runs to 17 residues. Germline V gives CDR1 SGHVS, CDR2 FQNEAQ. Trimming removed 5 bases at V and 0 bases at J, with 14 bases between. CDR3 nucleotide sequence: TGTGCCAGCAGCCCTTCTAACTCTGGCTCTGGGGCCAACGTCCTGACTTTC. Translating gives CASSPSNSGSGANVLTF.

The chain couples TRBV6-6 to TRBJ1-1; D perhaps matches TRBD1 (6 bases). Trimming cost V 7 bases and J 1 base, with 16 bases left between them. The CDR3 consists of 15 residues. The germline V gene encodes CDR1 MNHNY and CDR2 SVGAGI (reference sequence). The CDR3 nucleotides are TGTGCCAGCACGGGCAGGGGAAATGGGAACACTGAAGCTTTCTTT. This gives the protein CASTGRGNGNTEAFF.

The table lists this clone with a count of one. The genes are TRBV6-5 and TRBJ1-1, with D perhaps matching TRBD1 (5 bases). The germline V and J ends were trimmed by 6 bases and 1 base, with 9 bases remaining between them. The CDR3 is 13 residues long. Germline V gene sequence: CDR1 MNHEY, CDR2 SVGAGI. In DNA, the CDR3 is TGTGCCAGCAGCCGTGGGACGAACACTGAAGCTTTCTTT. Encoded protein: CASSRGTNTEAFF.

The rearrangement links TRBV5-4 to TRBJ2-1; the D is unclear. V lost 0 bases and J 1 base, leaving 5 bases between the germline ends. The CDR3 length is 14 residues. In germline, CDR1 is SGHNT, CDR2 YYREEE (reference sequence). The CDR3 sequence: CASSLGRSYNEQFF. The CDR3 region has the DNA TGTGCCAGCAGCTTGGGGCGGTCCTACAATGAGCAGTTCTTC.

This chain links TRBV5-1 with TRBJ2-7; a weak D match, TRBD2 (6 bases). Deletions cut 2 bases from V and 1 base from J, with 16 bases between. The CDR3 has 16 residues. Germline CDR1 reads SGHRS; CDR2 reads YFSETQ. The CDR3 coding sequence is TGCGCCAGCAGCTTTACGGTGGGAGGCTCATCCTACGAGCAGTACTTC. Encoded protein: CASSFTVGGSSYEQYF.

V and J are TRBV6-1 and TRBJ2-2, with 9 bases matching TRBD1. In germline, CDR1 is MNHNS, CDR2 SASEGT. The J segment lost 3 bases and the V segment lost 2 bases, leaving 7 bases of the junction unmatched. The CDR3 is 17 residues long. The CDR3 sequence is CASSERSGTGYTGELFF. The CDR3 DNA reads TGTGCCAGCAGTGAACGCTCCGGGACAGGGTACACCGGGGAGCTGTTTTTT.